This entry describes one T cell receptor beta chain. Its antigen is not known. This sample stems from a study of cytotoxic CD8 clonotypes in ibrutinib-treated CLL. Generated by immunoSEQ multiplex PCR, the TCRdb table keeps only in-frame clones and is missing some. Here the sample spans 300,000 or so clones, 67% being singletons. Study-level results: Sampling time points were not equivalent between sustained-remission and progressing patients. Public clonotypes, rarely seen, contracted or held steady on treatment.

CDR3 length: 15 amino acids. Per the germline V gene, CDR1 is SNHLY and CDR2 is FYNNEI. V was shortened by 2 bases and J by 7 bases, with 15 bases between the two germline ends. This TCR came from a human donor with chronic lymphocytic leukemia. Sequencing used PBMCs, obtained after 36 months of ibrutinib treatment. The rearrangement links TRBV2 to TRBJ2-1; either TRBD1 or TRBD2 may supply D (6 bases each). The DNA for the CDR3 is TGTGCCAGCAGTGAACCCCGGGGGCAGCAGAATGAGCAGTTCTTC. This sequence encodes CASSEPRGQQNEQFF.